The 3 T cell receptor beta chains given below trace back to one sample, sequenced in a study of regulatory T cells in long-lasting Graves disease. HTBI primers from iRepertoire and Arm-PCR of CDR3 regions yielded the TCR beta libraries. A single record per CDR3 protein comes from TCRdb applying MiXCR to the multiplex PCR reads. The repertoire includes over 300,000 distinct CDR3 sequences, roughly a fifth of them detected once, and just under 30% sits in the top ten. Time point given: persistent/refractory GD, antithyroid drugs over 5 years with positive TRAb. There was RNA extracted from PBMCs, and the TCR library was made from it. The material sequenced was peripheral blood mononuclear cells (PBMCs), taken when the disease was refractory, from a patient treated with antithyroid drugs. These receptors all come from a female donor with Graves disease.

This clonotype was found many times. This chain connects TRBV6-2 or TRBV6-3 to TRBJ1-5, with a tentative D call TRBD1 (6 bases). V was pared by 5 bases and J by 10 bases, with 18 bases between. The CDR3 spans 14 residues. Per the germline V gene, CDR1 is MNHEY and CDR2 is SVGEGT. The CDR3 DNA follows: TGTGCCAGCAGTCAATCTACCGGGACAATTCCCCAGCATTTT. This encodes CASSQSTGTIPQHF.

The chain couples TRBV5-1 to TRBJ1-1; TRBD1 aligns across 9 bases. The J segment lost 1 base and the V segment lost 7 bases, leaving 11 bases of the junction unmatched. This CDR3 contains 16 residues. The germline V gene encodes CDR1 SGHRS and CDR2 YFSETQ. The DNA of the CDR3 is TGCGCCAGCGCGAAAAATAGACAGGGGGGGAACACTGAAGCTTTCTTT. Protein: CASAKNRQGGNTEAFF.

This clonotype appeared a few times. The chain has TRBV28 and TRBJ1-1; 7 positions match TRBD1. The germline V gene has CDR1 MDHEN and CDR2 SYDVKM. The V and J ends lost 6 bases and 10 bases, in that order; junction bases with no gene match: 11. The CDR3 contains 13 residues. CDR3 region: CASSPQGLPVAFF. CDR3 DNA: TGTGCCAGCAGCCCACAGGGGCTGCCCGTAGCTTTCTTT.